Given below is one T cell receptor (beta chain) in context. What this receptor recognizes is not known. Base quality data are lacking; no much larger clone is found one base away. This record comes from a study of T-cell memory formation after mild COVID-19 (dated by TCRdb to the early 2020s). Background for the entire study: TCR sequence clusters from the two donors were found to be largely donor specific. In a couple of donors, T-cell clones that expanded and contracted after mild COVID-19 were tracked by sequencing TCRalpha and TCRbeta repertoires over time. Two young, previously healthy adult volunteers made up the cohort, one male and one female. General conclusions and limits of the study: Clones contracting from day 15 to 85 had balanced CD4/CD8 phenotypes, while a second wave expanding from day 15 to 37 was biased towards CD4+. The detection of some responding clones in pre-infection memory suggests that pre-existing cross-reactive memory T cells joined the SARS-CoV-2 response. The study covered only a couple of mild cases, and larger cohorts including severe cases with pre-infection samples were considered necessary. SARS-CoV-2 specificity of the second-wave clones peaking on day 37 was not confirmed. Contracting CD4+ clones turned up mainly in the CM and EM memory subsets, whereas EMRA was where CD8+ clones were enriched.

Ficoll-Paque density gradient centrifugation was used to isolate PBMCs. The sequencer was an Illumina NovaSeq 6000. TCRalpha and TCRbeta cDNA libraries were constructed by 5'RACE with constant-segment primers, with sample barcodes and unique molecular identifiers being introduced. Trizol reagent was used to extract RNA from every sample. Library amplification was performed in two PCR steps, and a second sample barcode and Illumina TruSeq adapters were introduced in the second step. Libraries were sequenced on an Illumina NovaSeq with 2 x 150 bp paired-end reads. The authors' analysis ran thus. With migec v1.2.7, reads were demultiplexed and then collapsed into UMI-guided consensus sequences. Using mixcr v2.1.11, UMI consensuses were aligned to TRA and TRB V and J templates and then assembled into clonotypes. Clonotypes were classified as expanded or contracted when called significant by both edgeR and NoisET, with noise models trained on biological replicates. For edgeR calls, the thresholds were a false discovery rate-adjusted p below 0.01 and a log2 fold-change of 1. PCA with hierarchical clustering of max-normalized trajectories of the 1000 most abundant clonotypes was used as exploratory dynamics analysis. Separately sequenced CD4+ and CD8+ repertoires were used to assign a CD4 or CD8 phenotype to each responding clone. Clones were called with MiXCR by TCRdb after fastp trimmed the public reads at Q25, and only in-frame beta chains were retained. Entries that share a CDR3 protein sequence are merged under the most common genes and DNA. These V and J calls are TCRdb output, not the study's own analysis. This sample gives approximately 300,000 distinct CDR3 sequences in total; about 16% of them show up just once. 22% of the sample is held by the ten biggest clonotypes.

From the germline V gene, CDR1 is MGHRA and CDR2 is YSYEKL. The CDR3 has 13 amino acids, counting the end cysteine and phenylalanine. Only the CDR3 DNA is retained, 39 bases long and in frame from the first base. The junction shows trimming of 1 base on V and 16 bases on J, plus 16 bases between the germline ends. This TCR was sampled from a man younger than 30 who had mild COVID-19 (a few samples of this study predate the infection). The sample titles of this study are shuffled in the database, so cell type and time point are left out; the donor was told from shared clones. The chain is encoded by TRBV4-1 joined to TRBJ1-4, with a tentative D gene TRBD1 over 5 matching bases. Sequenced: PBMCs or a T cell subset sorted from them (not recorded which). This receptor carries the CDR3 CASSQGGGGNQFF. The bases read TGCGCCAGCAGCCAAGGGGGGGGAGGGAACCAGTTTTTT.